Listed below are T cell receptor beta chains from one sample, sequenced in a study of blood T cell repertoires in COVID-19. The assay was immunoSEQ multiplex PCR, and TCRdb's table has in-frame clones only and misses some. Among around 170,000 clones, approximately 80% were seen once, and the ten largest hold about 1.5%. Sequencing was carried out using peripheral blood. These receptors originate from a human donor in a cohort sampled during active COVID-19. Each CDR3 is given with its conserved first and last residue. A D gene is named only where the DNA matches it firmly. A row's size may be missing; if present it is once, few, many or a size class.

v_gene	j_gene	abundance	d_gene	CDR3nt	CDR3aa
TRBV7-9	TRBJ2-6	NA	NA	TGTGCCAGCAGCTTAGTATGGACAGCCTCTGGGGCCAACGTCCTGACTTTC	CASSLVWTASGANVLTF
TRBV12-3/TRBV12-4	TRBJ2-2	NA	TRBD2	TGTGCCAGCAGTTTAACGGGGGGGCTGTTTTTT	CASSLTGGLFF
TRBV7-9	TRBJ2-7	NA	NA	TGTGCCAGCAGCTTAGCTCCGGGGGGCACGTACGAGCAGTACTTC	CASSLAPGGTYEQYF
TRBV9	TRBJ2-7	NA	TRBD1	TGTGCCAGCAGCGTAGGGGACAGGGGTCGTACCTACGAGCAGTACTTC	CASSVGDRGRTYEQYF
TRBV28	TRBJ1-4	NA	NA	TGTGCCAGCAGTATCCCCGGGATTCCAACTAATGAAAAACTGTTTTTT	CASSIPGIPTNEKLFF
TRBV18	TRBJ1-2	NA	TRBD1	TGTGCCAGCTCACCAGTGGGACAGGGGAACTATGGCTACACCTTC	CASSPVGQGNYGYTF
TRBV2	TRBJ2-3	NA	NA	TGTGCCAGCAGTACGGGAATTACAGATACGCAGTATTTT	CASSTGITDTQYF
TRBV7-9	TRBJ2-7	few	TRBD2	TGTGCCAGCAGCGGGGGGACTATTCCCTACGAGCAGTACTTC	CASSGGTIPYEQYF
TRBV4-3	TRBJ2-7	NA	TRBD2	TGCGCCAGCAGCCGATCCGGGACTAGCGGCTCCTACGAGCAGTACTTC	CASSRSGTSGSYEQYF
TRBV28	TRBJ2-7	once	TRBD1	TGTGCCAGCAGTCTCCTCGGGACAGGACGCACCTACGAGCAGTACTTC	CASSLLGTGRTYEQYF
TRBV4-1	TRBJ1-5	NA	NA	TGCGCCAGCAGCCCATGGACGGGAGGCAATCAGCCCCAGCATTTT	CASSPWTGGNQPQHF
TRBV30	TRBJ1-1	few	NA	TGTGCCTGGATTAAATTACAGGGCCAGACTGAAGCTTTCTTT	CAWIKLQGQTEAFF
TRBV28	TRBJ2-3	NA	TRBD2	TGTGCCAGCAGCTTAGCGGGGAGCACAGATACGCAGTATTTT	CASSLAGSTDTQYF
TRBV6-5	TRBJ2-1	NA	NA	TGTGCCAGCAGTTCTGCCCCCCGGGGTGAGCAGTTCTTC	CASSSAPRGEQFF
TRBV6-5	TRBJ2-5	once	TRBD1	TGTGCCAGCGGGGGACAGGAACGGGAGACCCAGTACTTC	CASGGQERETQYF
TRBV3-1/TRBV3-2	TRBJ1-2	NA	NA	TGTGCCAGCAGCCAGACAGGACTAGGGAGTGGCTACACCTTC	CASSQTGLGSGYTF
TRBV10-3	TRBJ2-1	NA	TRBD2	TGTGCCATCAGCGGCTGGAGCGGGGGGGCCAATGAGCAGTTCTTC	CAISGWSGGANEQFF
TRBV19	TRBJ1-1	NA	NA	TGTGCCAGTAGTATAAGCGGGGGGTTGAACACTGAAGCTTTCTTT	CASSISGGLNTEAFF
TRBV7-3	TRBJ2-1	few	TRBD2	TGTGCCAGCAGCTTTAGTGGACTAGCGTCGGAAGAGCAGTTCTTC	CASSFSGLASEEQFF
TRBV11-3	TRBJ2-7	NA	NA	TGTGCCAGCAGCCCAAGTCAGTCAGACTCCTACGAGCAGTACTTC	CASSPSQSDSYEQYF
TRBV5-8	TRBJ2-7	NA	NA	TGTGCCAGCAGCTTGATGGCGGGGACCTACGAGCAGTACTTC	CASSLMAGTYEQYF
TRBV2	TRBJ2-3	NA	TRBD2	TGTGCCAGCAGTCCGACTAGCGGGGGGGATCCAGATACGCAGTATTTT	CASSPTSGGDPDTQYF
TRBV27	TRBJ1-1	NA	NA	TGTGCCAGCAACCCTGGACAGTCTCCGAACACTGAAGCTTTCTTT	CASNPGQSPNTEAFF
TRBV6-2/TRBV6-3	TRBJ2-7	once	TRBD2	TGTGCCAGCAGTTACCTCCAGCCGGGGGGCTACGAGCAGTACTTC	CASSYLQPGGYEQYF